The T cell receptor beta chain under discussion was sequenced for a study of blood T cell repertoires in COVID-19. Looking at the study overall: Acute and convalescent COVID-19 samples came from the United States, Italy and Spain.

Per the original methods: Cell counts per sample came from amplifying reference gene primers. Assay: immunoSEQ multiplex PCR; the TCRdb copy retains only in-frame clones and omits some. That table supplies the V and J calls and clone size; D and trimming were determined from the DNA. The sample holds roughly 150,000 clones; approximately 86% are singletons and the top ten take under 3%. The V segment lost 2 bases and the J segment 5 bases; nucleotides outside the gene matches: 4. The length of the CDR3 is 15 residues. Germline V gene sequence: CDR1 MNHEY, CDR2 SVGEGT. Sequencing was performed on peripheral blood. The V call is TRBV6-2 or TRBV6-3, the J call TRBJ2-3; 10 positions agree with TRBD2. The receptor was derived from an elderly woman with COVID-19, enrolled during active disease. CDR3 region: CASSYRGLARDTQYF. The CDR3 DNA sequence: TGTGCCAGCAGTTACAGGGGACTAGCGAGAGATACGCAGTATTTT.